One sample yielded the 30 T cell receptor beta chains listed below, sequenced in a study of beta chain features in type 1 diabetes. Expressed TCRB transcripts were sequenced because the isolated RNA had all been reverse transcribed beforehand. Clones were sequenced by immunoSEQ multiplex PCR, and TCRdb holds only the in-frame ones, with some missing. The data hold under 350,000 clones, with under 8.5% observed a single time. The sample consisted of central memory CD4+ T cells from blood. These receptors were obtained from a woman aged 18-30 years in good health.

This clone was seen a few times. V is TRBV21-1 and J is TRBJ2-3; the table's TRBD2 call for D was not verified on the DNA. TRBV21-1 counts as a pseudogene. The CDR3 is 16 residues long. CDR3: CASSKASGSRTDTQYF. CDR3 DNA: TGTGCCAGCAGCAAGGCTAGCGGGAGTCGGACAGATACGCAGTATTTT.

This clone appeared a few times. This chain connects TRBV7-2 to TRBJ1-2, with TRBD1 matching 8 bases. Trimming took 0 bases from V and 13 from J; bases not matched to a gene: 10. The CDR3 extends over 14 amino acids. Germline V gene lookup returns CDR1 SGHTA and CDR2 FQGNSA. The CDR3 loop is CASSLASGQGAFTF. The CDR3 DNA follows: TGTGCCAGCAGCTTAGCGTCGGGGCAGGGGGCTTTCACCTTC. The whole variable domain, filled in from reference TRBV7-2 and TRBJ1-2, reads GAGVSQSPSNKVTEKGKDVELRCDPISGHTALYWYRQSLGQGLEFLIYFQGNSAPDKSGLPSDRFSAERTGGSVSTLTIQRTQQEDSAVYLCASSLASGQGAFTFGSGTRLTVV.

At least ten counts were recorded for this clone. The J gene is TRBJ2-1, the V gene TRBV7-2; the D gene is possibly TRBD2 (6 bases). This CDR3 spans 15 amino acids. Trimming left V 5 bases short and J 0 bases short, with 11 bases between. Germline values: CDR1 SGHTA, CDR2 FQGNSA. The CDR3 bases are TGTGCCAGCAGCGGAGGGTCCCCCTCCTACAATGAGCAGTTCTTC. Encoded protein: CASSGGSPSYNEQFF.

This clone has a count of ten or more. This chain uses TRBV28 with TRBJ2-5, with D perhaps TRBD1 (5 bases). This CDR3 is built from 15 residues. The germline gives CDR1 MDHEN, CDR2 SYDVKM. Trimming took 2 bases from V and 3 from J, leaving 13 bases between them. In nucleotides, the CDR3 is TGTGCCAGCAGTTTACCCGACAGCTCCGAAGAGACCCAGTACTTC. This translates into CASSLPDSSEETQYF.

Only a few counts were recorded for this clone. This chain connects TRBV18 to TRBJ1-1; tentatively, D is TRBD1 (5 bases). The V gene lost 1 base and the J gene lost 4 bases, with 16 bases spanning the gap. The CDR3 covers 16 residues. CDR1 and CDR2 from the germline V gene are KGHSH and LQKENI. This chain's CDR3 is CASSPLGVGAGTEAFF. In DNA form, the CDR3 reads TGTGCCAGCTCACCACTAGGCGTAGGGGCGGGCACTGAAGCTTTCTTT.

This clone occurred a few times. The gene calls are TRBV28 and TRBJ2-4; TRBD2 agrees at 14 bases. The V gene's germline CDR1 is MDHEN and CDR2 SYDVKM. With V trimmed by 6 bases and J by 9 bases, 7 bases remained unmatched. CDR3 length equals 15 residues. CDR3 region: CASSGGTSGGGIQYF. The CDR3 DNA reads as TGTGCCAGCAGCGGCGGGACTAGCGGGGGAGGCATTCAGTACTTC. Looking up the rest from reference TRBV28 and TRBJ2-4 gives the full variable domain: DVKVTQSSRYLVKRTGEKVFLECVQDMDHENMFWYRQDPGLGLRLIYFSYDVKMKEKGDIPEGYSVSREKKERFSLILESASTNQTSMYLCASSGGTSGGGIQYFGAGTRLSVL.

In this sample, this clone turned up a few times. The chain is built from TRBV11-2 and TRBJ2-5; the D is unclear. Germline loops: CDR1 SGHAT, CDR2 FQNNGV. The germline V and J ends were trimmed by 3 bases and 0 bases, with 5 bases remaining between them. This CDR3 region has 13 residues. Here the CDR3 DNA reads TGTGCCAGCAGCTTGACGTACCAAGAGACCCAGTACTTC. It codes for CASSLTYQETQYF.

This clone was seen more than once but under ten times. The chain joins TRBV29-1 to TRBJ1-2; D may be TRBD1 (5 bases). The CDR3 covers 13 residues. The ends were cut back, 4 bases at V and 6 bases at J, with 15 bases in the middle. Germline V lookup: CDR1 SQVTM, CDR2 ANQGSEA. The CDR3 DNA follows: TGCAGCGTTGTCAATCCCGGGGCAGATGGCTACACCTTC. Protein product: CSVVNPGADGYTF.

V usage is TRBV5-4 and J usage is TRBJ2-5; 9 bases align to TRBD2. The germline V gene encodes CDR1 SGHNT and CDR2 YYREEE (reference sequence). J lost 5 bases, V lost 4 bases, and 6 bases had no gene match. The CDR3 contains 14 residues. CDR3 sequence: CASSAGLAKETQYF. CDR3 sequence (DNA): TGTGCCAGCAGCGCGGGACTAGCAAAGGAGACCCAGTACTTC.

The genes are TRBV28 and TRBJ1-4, with TRBD1 as a possible D gene (6 bases). This CDR3 is built from 11 residues. V lost 7 bases and J lost 10, with 10 bases in between. Germline assignment: CDR1 MDHEN and CDR2 SYDVKM. In DNA form, the CDR3 reads TGTGCCAGCACCACAGGGAGAAAACTGTTTTTT. This codes for CASTTGRKLFF.

J is TRBJ1-2 and V is TRBV27; TRBD1 aligns across 9 bases. Germline V gene data show CDR1 as MNHEY and CDR2 as SMNVEV (reference sequence). V lost 9 bases to trimming and J lost 7 bases; unmatched junction nucleotides: 6. This CDR3 is 12 amino acids long. The DNA of the CDR3 is TGTGCCAGTGGGACAGGGTTGAGTGGCTACACCTTC. It yields the protein CASGTGLSGYTF.

This clone turned up a few times. This chain links TRBV6-6 with TRBJ1-6, with D possibly matching TRBD1 (5 bases). Trimming left V 6 bases short and J 0 bases short, with 12 bases between. Per the germline V gene, CDR1 is MNHNY and CDR2 is SVGAGI (reference sequence). The CDR3 runs 16 residues. The CDR3 here is CASRGPATSYNSPLHF. CDR3 nucleotides: TGTGCCAGCAGGGGGCCAGCGACCTCCTATAATTCACCCCTCCACTTT.

The chain couples TRBV5-1 to TRBJ2-3; no definite D call. The CDR3 is made up of 14 amino acids. With 2 bases removed from V and 4 bases from J, the gap between germline ends came to 11 bases. Germline V gives CDR1 SGHRS, CDR2 YFSETQ. In nucleotides, the CDR3 is TGCGCCAGCAGCTTCCCCGGCCAGGCAGATACGCAGTATTTT. Protein: CASSFPGQADTQYF. The full variable domain, in which reference TRBV5-1 and TRBJ2-3 provide the parts outside the CDR3, is KAGVTQTPRYLIKTRGQQVTLSCSPISGHRSVSWYQQTPGQGLQFLFEYFSETQRNKGNFPGRFSGRQFSNSRSEMNVSTLELGDSALYLCASSFPGQADTQYFGPGTRLTVL.

This clone was found a few times. This sequence joins TRBV9 and TRBJ2-5; D uncertain. V shed 4 bases and J shed 5 bases, with 9 bases lying between them. The CDR3 sequence is 12 residues long. Germline V lookup: CDR1 SGDLS, CDR2 YYNGEE. The CDR3 loop is CASSSPTETQYF. The CDR3 DNA sequence: TGTGCCAGCAGCTCCCCCACGGAGACCCAGTACTTC.

About this clone: Different DNA sequences within this sample yield the same CDR3. This chain joins TRBV5-1 and TRBJ2-5; D is undetermined. This CDR3 is 12 amino acids long. Germline loops: CDR1 SGHRS, CDR2 YFSETQ. The V end was cut by 1 base, the J end by 0 bases, with 1 base between. The CDR3 spells CASSLYQETQYF. The DNA for the CDR3 is TGCGCCAGCAGCTTGTACCAAGAGACCCAGTACTTC.

This clone was counted ten times or more. The V call is TRBV14, the J call TRBJ1-1, with TRBD1 matching over 7 bases. This CDR3 contains 13 residues. In germline, CDR1 is SGHDN, CDR2 FVKESK. Losses at the gene ends were 1 base for V and 11 bases for J; bases not matched to a gene: 7. The CDR3 bases are TGTGCCAGCAGCCAAGCAGCAGGGGGTCAGGCTTTCTTT. Amino acids: CASSQAAGGQAFF.

The chain uses TRBV7-2 and TRBJ2-7; no clear D. CDR3 length: 14 amino acids. Germline assignment: CDR1 SGHTA and CDR2 FQGNSA. The V end was cut by 7 bases, the J end by 0 bases, with 13 bases between. The CDR3 nucleotides are TGTGCCAGCAAAGGGCAGGCGGTCTCCTACGAGCAGTACTTC. Translation: CASKGQAVSYEQYF. The variable domain in full, completed from reference TRBV7-2 and TRBJ2-7, reads GAGVSQSPSNKVTEKGKDVELRCDPISGHTALYWYRQSLGQGLEFLIYFQGNSAPDKSGLPSDRFSAERTGGSVSTLTIQRTQQEDSAVYLCASKGQAVSYEQYFGPGTRLTVT.

The V call is TRBV6-5, the J call TRBJ2-5; D gene ambiguous. Trimming took off 5 bases at V and 7 bases at J, with 17 bases between the two ends. The CDR3 has 14 amino acids. The germline V gene encodes CDR1 MNHEY and CDR2 SVGAGI. CDR3 nucleotides: TGTGCCAGCAGTGTTCCGAACACCAAGTGGACCCAGTACTTC. It encodes CASSVPNTKWTQYF.

This clone was counted ten times or more. Written as DNA, the CDR3 is TGCGCCAGCAGCCCTCGGCTCCCTACCTACAATGAGCAGTTCTTC. Its translation: CASSPRLPTYNEQFF. V usage is TRBV4-1 and J usage is TRBJ2-1; D unclear. Germline CDR1 and CDR2: MGHRA and YSYEKL. Trimming left V 4 bases short and J 2 bases short, with 12 bases between. The CDR3 runs 15 residues.

The chain joins TRBV2 to TRBJ1-6; unclear D gene. The CDR3 is made up of 13 amino acids. Germline V CDR1 and CDR2: SNHLY, FYNNEI. Trimming removed 8 bases at V and 9 bases at J, with 14 bases between. As DNA, the CDR3 is TGTGCCAGCTCATTCGCCTCGGGTTCACCCCTCCACTTT. Protein product: CASSFASGSPLHF.

This chain links TRBV5-1 with TRBJ2-2; unclear D gene. This CDR3 has 13 amino acids. The V gene's germline CDR1 is SGHRS and CDR2 YFSETQ. Trimming stripped 4 bases from V and 6 bases from J, with 10 bases between. The CDR3 nucleotides read TGCGCCAGCAGCCTGATCAAGCCCGGGGAGCTGTTTTTT. Translation: CASSLIKPGELFF.

The chain carries TRBV7-3 and TRBJ1-2; D gene ambiguous. The germline gives CDR1 SGHTA, CDR2 FQGTGA. Trimming took off 5 bases at V and 5 bases at J, with 12 bases between the two ends. This CDR3 has 13 residues. CDR3 bases: TGTGCCAGCAGCCCCAACCCAGGATATGGCTACACCTTC. It encodes CASSPNPGYGYTF.

This clone was recorded many times. The chain recombines TRBV18 with TRBJ2-1; TRBD2 matches at 11 bases. V lost 3 bases and J lost 7; bases outside the gene matches: 8. CDR1 and CDR2 from the germline V gene are KGHSH and LQKENI. This CDR3 contains 16 residues. CDR3 sequence: CASSPVAGGPANEQFF. The CDR3 region has the DNA TGTGCCAGCTCACCTGTAGCGGGAGGGCCTGCAAATGAGCAGTTCTTC.

This clone was counted only a few times. The CDR3 sequence: CASSFRPYGGADTQYF. The CDR3 DNA reads as TGTGCCAGCAGCTTCCGCCCCTACGGGGGAGCTGATACGCAGTATTTT. The V and J genes are TRBV7-2 and TRBJ2-3; possible D gene TRBD2, 6 bases. The CDR3 length is 16 residues. Germline CDR1 and CDR2: SGHTA and FQGNSA. V dropped 3 bases and J dropped 6 bases, with 19 bases sitting between them.

The rearrangement uses TRBV29-1 and TRBJ1-1, with a tentative D call TRBD1 (5 bases). Trimming left V 4 bases short and J 7 bases short, with 16 bases between. The CDR3 is 13 residues long. Germline-derived CDR1 and CDR2 are SQVTM and ANQGSEA. CDR3: CSVARGLGIEAFF. CDR3 nucleotide sequence: TGCAGCGTTGCGAGGGGTTTAGGTATTGAAGCTTTCTTT. Full variable domain (rest looked up from reference TRBV29-1 and TRBJ1-1): SAVISQKPSRDICQRGTSLTIQCQVDSQVTMMFWYRQQPGQSLTLIATANQGSEATYESGFVIDKFPISRPNLTFSTLTVSNMSPEDSSIYLCSVARGLGIEAFFGQGTRLTVV.

This clone has just a few counts. The V call is TRBV9, the J call TRBJ2-1; D gene uncertain. The length of the CDR3 is 14 residues. Germline V gives CDR1 SGDLS, CDR2 YYNGEE. The V end lost 3 bases, the J end lost 6 bases, and 13 bases lay between the germline ends. The CDR3 spells CASSGRGAANEQFF. DNA of the CDR3: TGTGCCAGCAGCGGCAGAGGAGCCGCCAATGAGCAGTTCTTC.

The V gene is TRBV5-4, the J gene TRBJ1-2; no definite D call. The V end was cut by 1 base, the J end by 7 bases, with 11 bases between. The germline CDR1 and CDR2 sequences are SGHNT and YYREEE (reference sequence). This CDR3 has 13 residues. CDR3 amino acids: CASSLTEGGGYTF. The DNA for the CDR3 is TGTGCCAGCAGCTTGACCGAGGGAGGTGGCTACACCTTC.

This clone was found a few times. J is TRBJ1-5 and V is TRBV19; TRBD1 matches at 9 bases. The junction had 7 bases not matched to a gene; V was cut back by 5 bases and J by 5 bases. The germline gives CDR1 LNHDA, CDR2 SQIVND (reference sequence). The CDR3 extends over 15 amino acids. CDR3 coding DNA: TGTGCCAGTAGTGCTGGGACAGGGCGAGATCAGCCCCAGCATTTT. Its protein product is CASSAGTGRDQPQHF.

The rearrangement joins TRBV27 to TRBJ1-2; a possible D gene is TRBD1 (5 bases). The V and J ends lost 2 bases and 0 bases respectively, with 13 bases between them. CDR3 length equals 16 residues. Germline assignment: CDR1 MNHEY and CDR2 SMNVEV (reference sequence). Here the CDR3 DNA reads TGTGCCAGCAGTTTAACAGGCGGTACGGCTAACTATGGCTACACCTTC. Translated: CASSLTGGTANYGYTF.

The rearrangement uses TRBV27 and TRBJ2-3, with D perhaps matching TRBD1 (6 bases). Per the germline V gene, CDR1 is MNHEY and CDR2 is SMNVEV (reference sequence). V shed 0 bases and J shed 10 bases, with 11 bases lying between them. The CDR3 is 13 amino acids. This chain's CDR3 is CASSLSRQGSQYF. The CDR3 DNA reads as TGTGCCAGCAGTTTATCGCGGCAGGGGTCGCAGTATTTT.